These T cell receptor beta chains were read from a single sample in a study of OX40 agonist ivuxolimab in advanced cancers. Profiling relied on immunoSEQ multiplex PCR, and the TCRdb table lists in-frame clones only, not all of them. Of 65,000 to 95,000 clones listed, roughly 88% are singletons. Sequenced material: CD4+ or CD8+ T cells sorted from blood, taken in a trial of the OX40 agonist ivuxolimab. These receptors all stem from an adult with an advanced solid tumor such as melanoma, head and neck, liver or kidney cancer. Both conserved end residues are part of each CDR3. The D gene is left open where the match is weak. The size of a clone is reported for some rows only, either as once, few or many, or as a class for expanded clones.

V,size,J,D,DNA,CDR3
TRBV5-1,NA,TRBJ2-7,TRBD2,TGCGCCAGCAGCAGACGGGGGGACGAGCAGTACTTC,CASSRRGDEQYF
TRBV5-4,few,TRBJ2-5,TRBD2,TGTGCCAGCAGCACGACTAGCGGGTCACAAGAGACCCAGTACTTC,CASSTTSGSQETQYF
TRBV5-1,few,TRBJ1-2,TRBD1,TGCGCCAGTGGACAGGGGAATGGCTACACCTTC,CASGQGNGYTF
TRBV6-6,NA,TRBJ1-5,NA,TGTGCCAGCACCACTGTGGGGGCAGGGGAGAATCAGCCCCAGCATTTT,CASTTVGAGENQPQHF
TRBV7-9,NA,TRBJ2-2,NA,TGTGCCAGCAGCCCCAGAAATACCGGGGAGCTGTTTTTT,CASSPRNTGELFF
TRBV25-1,NA,TRBJ1-1,NA,TGTGCCAGCAACGGGCTGAAGGGCACTGAAGCTTTCTTT,CASNGLKGTEAFF
TRBV30,NA,TRBJ2-3,TRBD2,TGTGCCTGGACTAGCGGGAGAACAGATACGCAGTATTTT,CAWTSGRTDTQYF
TRBV7-2,NA,TRBJ2-5,NA,TGTGCCAGCAGCTCTCAACCGGGAAAAGAGGGGACCCAGTACTTC,CASSSQPGKEGTQYF
TRBV4-1,NA,TRBJ2-1,NA,TGCGCCAGCAGCCAAGTCCCACCTGGTGATGAGCAGTTCTTC,CASSQVPPGDEQFF
TRBV9,NA,TRBJ1-2,NA,TGTGCCAGCAGCGTAACTTCAGGGTCCTATGGCTACACCTTC,CASSVTSGSYGYTF
TRBV7-9,NA,TRBJ1-2,NA,TGTGCCAGCAGCCCCCGGGCGGACTACTCAAACTATGGCTACACCTTC,CASSPRADYSNYGYTF
TRBV19,NA,TRBJ1-3,TRBD1,TGTGCCAGTAGTCCCAGGGGGAGCTCTGGAAACACCATATATTTT,CASSPRGSSGNTIYF
TRBV30,NA,TRBJ1-1,NA,TGTGCCTGGAGCCCCCATGGTCAAACTGAAGCTTTCTTT,CAWSPHGQTEAFF
TRBV19,NA,TRBJ2-2,TRBD2,TGTGCCAGTAGTATAGTCGCCCGTCTACCGGGGGGACTGTTTTTT,CASSIVARLPGGLFF
TRBV5-8,NA,TRBJ1-4,NA,TGTGCCAGCAGCTCCGCGCGGGGATTTGGTAATGAGGAACTGTTTTTT,CASSSARGFGNEELFF
TRBV30,NA,TRBJ2-3,NA,TGTGCCTGGAAAAAAGGGTCTGGCACAGATACGCAGTATTTT,CAWKKGSGTDTQYF
TRBV15,once,TRBJ2-7,NA,TGTGCCACCAGCAGAGATCCCCCTCTACAGTTAGCCTACGAGCAGTACTTC,CATSRDPPLQLAYEQYF
TRBV7-2,NA,TRBJ2-7,TRBD1,TGTGCCAGCAGCTTAGAAGCGGACAGGGGTAGGTACGAGCAGTACTTC,CASSLEADRGRYEQYF
TRBV7-9,NA,TRBJ2-2,NA,TGTGCCAGCAGCTTAGAACTAGATGGATCCGGGGAGCTGTTTTTT,CASSLELDGSGELFF
TRBV9,NA,TRBJ2-7,TRBD1,TGTGCCAGCAACCCGACAGGGGGTTTCTACGAGCAGTACTTC,CASNPTGGFYEQYF
TRBV5-1,few,TRBJ2-7,TRBD1,TGCGCCAGCAGCTTCGGACAGGGCGGATACGAGCAGTACTTC,CASSFGQGGYEQYF
TRBV30,NA,TRBJ1-4,TRBD1,TGTGCCTGGAGTGTACCCTTGACAGGGCCAAATGAAAAACTGTTTTTT,CAWSVPLTGPNEKLFF
TRBV27,NA,TRBJ2-3,NA,TGTGCCAGCAGTTTTCTAAGCACAGATACGCAGTATTTT,CASSFLSTDTQYF
TRBV7-8,NA,TRBJ2-7,NA,TGTGCCAGCAGCCTACACTACGAGCAGTACTTC,CASSLHYEQYF